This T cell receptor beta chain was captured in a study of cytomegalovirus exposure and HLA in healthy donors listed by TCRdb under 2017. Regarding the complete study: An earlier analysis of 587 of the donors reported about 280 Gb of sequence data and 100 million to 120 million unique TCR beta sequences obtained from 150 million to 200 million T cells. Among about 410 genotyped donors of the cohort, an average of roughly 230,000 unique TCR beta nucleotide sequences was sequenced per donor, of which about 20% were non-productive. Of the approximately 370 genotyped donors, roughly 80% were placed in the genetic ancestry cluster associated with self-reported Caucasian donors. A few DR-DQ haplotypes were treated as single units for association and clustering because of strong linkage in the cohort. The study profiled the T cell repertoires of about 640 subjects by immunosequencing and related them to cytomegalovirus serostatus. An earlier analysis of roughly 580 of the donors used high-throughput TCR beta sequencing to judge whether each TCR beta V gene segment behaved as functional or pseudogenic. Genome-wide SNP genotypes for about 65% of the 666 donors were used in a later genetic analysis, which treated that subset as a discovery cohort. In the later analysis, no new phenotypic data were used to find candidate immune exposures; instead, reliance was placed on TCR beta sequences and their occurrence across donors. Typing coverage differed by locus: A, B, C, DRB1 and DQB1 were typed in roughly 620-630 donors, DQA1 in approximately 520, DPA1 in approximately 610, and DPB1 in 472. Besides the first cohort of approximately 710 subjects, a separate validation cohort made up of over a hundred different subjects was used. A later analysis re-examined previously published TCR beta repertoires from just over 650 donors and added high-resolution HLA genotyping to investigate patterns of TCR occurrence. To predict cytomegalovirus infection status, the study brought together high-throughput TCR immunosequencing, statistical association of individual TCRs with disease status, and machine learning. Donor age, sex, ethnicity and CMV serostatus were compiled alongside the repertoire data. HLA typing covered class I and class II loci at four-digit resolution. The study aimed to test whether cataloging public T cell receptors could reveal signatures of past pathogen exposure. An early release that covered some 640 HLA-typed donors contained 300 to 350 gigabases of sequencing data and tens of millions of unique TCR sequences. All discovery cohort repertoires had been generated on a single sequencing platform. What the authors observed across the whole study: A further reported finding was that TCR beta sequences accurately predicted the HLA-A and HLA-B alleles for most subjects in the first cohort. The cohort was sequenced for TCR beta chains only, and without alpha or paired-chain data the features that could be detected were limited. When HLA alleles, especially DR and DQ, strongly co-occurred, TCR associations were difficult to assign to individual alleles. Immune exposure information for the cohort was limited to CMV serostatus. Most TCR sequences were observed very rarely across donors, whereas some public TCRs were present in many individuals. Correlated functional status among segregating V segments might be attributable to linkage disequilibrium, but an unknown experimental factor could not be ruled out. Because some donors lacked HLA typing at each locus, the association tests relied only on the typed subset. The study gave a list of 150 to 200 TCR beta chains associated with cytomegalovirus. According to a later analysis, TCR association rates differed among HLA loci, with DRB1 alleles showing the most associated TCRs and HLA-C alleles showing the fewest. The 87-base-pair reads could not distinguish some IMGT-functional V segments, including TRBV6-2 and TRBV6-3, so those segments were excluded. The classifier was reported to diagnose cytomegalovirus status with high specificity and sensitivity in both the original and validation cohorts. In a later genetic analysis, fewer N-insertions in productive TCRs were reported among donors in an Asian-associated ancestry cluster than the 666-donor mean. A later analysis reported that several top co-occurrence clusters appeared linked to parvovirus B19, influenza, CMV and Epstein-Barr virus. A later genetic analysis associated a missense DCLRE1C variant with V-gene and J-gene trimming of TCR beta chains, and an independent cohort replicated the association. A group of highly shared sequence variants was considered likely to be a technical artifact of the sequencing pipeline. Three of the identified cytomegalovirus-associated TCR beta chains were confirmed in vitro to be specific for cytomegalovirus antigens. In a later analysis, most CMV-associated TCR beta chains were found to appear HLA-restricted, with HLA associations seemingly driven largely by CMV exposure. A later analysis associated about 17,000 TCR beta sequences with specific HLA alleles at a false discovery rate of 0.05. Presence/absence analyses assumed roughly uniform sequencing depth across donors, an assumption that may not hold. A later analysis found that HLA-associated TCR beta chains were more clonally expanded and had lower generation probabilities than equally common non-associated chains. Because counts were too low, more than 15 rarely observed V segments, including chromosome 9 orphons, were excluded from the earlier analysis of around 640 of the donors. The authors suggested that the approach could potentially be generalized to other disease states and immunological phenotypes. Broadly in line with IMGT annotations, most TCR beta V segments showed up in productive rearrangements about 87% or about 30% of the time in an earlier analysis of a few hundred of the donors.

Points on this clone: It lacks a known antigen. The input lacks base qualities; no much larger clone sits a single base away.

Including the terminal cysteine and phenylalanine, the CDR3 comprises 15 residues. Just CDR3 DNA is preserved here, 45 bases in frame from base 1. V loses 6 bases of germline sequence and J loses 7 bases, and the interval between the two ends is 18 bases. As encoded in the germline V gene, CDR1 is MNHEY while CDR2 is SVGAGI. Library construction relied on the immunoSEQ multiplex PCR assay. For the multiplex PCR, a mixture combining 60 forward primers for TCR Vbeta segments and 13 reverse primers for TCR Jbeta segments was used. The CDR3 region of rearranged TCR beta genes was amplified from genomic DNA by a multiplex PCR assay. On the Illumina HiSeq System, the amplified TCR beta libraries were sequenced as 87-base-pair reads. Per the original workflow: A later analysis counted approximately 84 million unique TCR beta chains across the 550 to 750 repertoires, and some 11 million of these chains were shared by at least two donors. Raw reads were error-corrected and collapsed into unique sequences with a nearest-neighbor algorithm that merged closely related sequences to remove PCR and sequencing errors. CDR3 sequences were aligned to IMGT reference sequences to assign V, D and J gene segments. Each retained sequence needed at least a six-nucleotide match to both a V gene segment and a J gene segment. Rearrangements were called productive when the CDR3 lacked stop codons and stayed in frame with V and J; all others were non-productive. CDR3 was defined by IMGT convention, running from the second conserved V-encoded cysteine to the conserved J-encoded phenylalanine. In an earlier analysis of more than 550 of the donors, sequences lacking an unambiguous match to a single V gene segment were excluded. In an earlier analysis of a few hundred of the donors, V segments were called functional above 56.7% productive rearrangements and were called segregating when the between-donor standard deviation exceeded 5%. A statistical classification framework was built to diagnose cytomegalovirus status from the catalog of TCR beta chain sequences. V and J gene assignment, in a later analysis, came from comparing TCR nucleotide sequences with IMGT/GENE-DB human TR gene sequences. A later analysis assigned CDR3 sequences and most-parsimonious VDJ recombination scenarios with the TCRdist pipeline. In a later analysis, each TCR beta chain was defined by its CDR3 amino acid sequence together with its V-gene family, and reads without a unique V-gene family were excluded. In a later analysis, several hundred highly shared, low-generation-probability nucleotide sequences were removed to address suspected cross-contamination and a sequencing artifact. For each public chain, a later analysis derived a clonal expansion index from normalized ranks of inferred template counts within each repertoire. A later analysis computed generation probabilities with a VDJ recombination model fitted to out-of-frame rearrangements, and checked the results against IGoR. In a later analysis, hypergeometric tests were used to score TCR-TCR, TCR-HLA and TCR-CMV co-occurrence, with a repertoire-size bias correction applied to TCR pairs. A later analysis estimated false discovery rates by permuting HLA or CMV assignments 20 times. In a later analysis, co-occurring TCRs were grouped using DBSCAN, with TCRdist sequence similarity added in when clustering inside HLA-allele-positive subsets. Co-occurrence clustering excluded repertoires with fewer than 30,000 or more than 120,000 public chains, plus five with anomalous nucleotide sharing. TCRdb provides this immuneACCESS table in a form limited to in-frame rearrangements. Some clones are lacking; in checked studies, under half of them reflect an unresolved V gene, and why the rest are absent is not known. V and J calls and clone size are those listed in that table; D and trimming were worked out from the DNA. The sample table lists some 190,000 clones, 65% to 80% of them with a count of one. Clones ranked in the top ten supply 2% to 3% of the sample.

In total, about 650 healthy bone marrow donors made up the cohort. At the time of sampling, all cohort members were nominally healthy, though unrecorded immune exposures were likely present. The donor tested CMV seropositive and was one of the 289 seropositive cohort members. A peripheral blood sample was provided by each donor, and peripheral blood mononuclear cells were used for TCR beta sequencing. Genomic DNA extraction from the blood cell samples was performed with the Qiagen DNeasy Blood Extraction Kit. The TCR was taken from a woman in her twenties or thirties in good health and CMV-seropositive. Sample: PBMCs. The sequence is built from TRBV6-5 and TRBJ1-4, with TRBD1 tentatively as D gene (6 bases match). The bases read TGTGCCAGCAGCTCGGGAGGGGGGTGGAGTGAAAAACTGTTTTTT. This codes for CASSSGGGWSEKLFF.